Shown below are 6 T cell receptor beta chains from a single sample sequenced in a study of blood T cell repertoires in COVID-19. Profiled with immunoSEQ multiplex PCR; TCRdb holds only in-frame clones, not every one. This sample has approximately 250,000 clones, with 80% to 90% found just once. The specimen was peripheral blood. Receptor source: a woman aged 65 to 85 with COVID-19, enrolled during active disease.

In this sample, this clone turned up a few times. This chain links TRBV27 with TRBJ1-5, with D possibly matching TRBD1 (5 bases). V was cut by 7 bases and J by 0 bases, with 13 bases left in between. CDR3 length: 15 residues. Germline V gene sequence: CDR1 MNHEY, CDR2 SMNVEV (reference sequence). The CDR3, as DNA: TGTGCCAGCAAAGAAGACAGCTATAGCAATCAGCCCCAGCATTTT. Translating gives CASKEDSYSNQPQHF.

This clone showed up just a few times. This chain connects TRBV10-3 to TRBJ1-6; D is perhaps TRBD1 (5 bases). Germline V lookup: CDR1 ENHRY, CDR2 SYGVKD. V lost 4 bases and J lost 7, with 11 bases in between. The CDR3 has 14 amino acids. The CDR3 sequence: CAISGGDVNSPLHF. The CDR3 DNA is TGTGCCATCAGTGGGGGGGACGTCAATTCACCCCTCCACTTT.

The chain couples TRBV7-9 to TRBJ2-1, with D possibly being TRBD2 (5 bases). CDR3 length: 13 residues. The germline CDR1 and CDR2 sequences are SEHNR and FQNEAQ (reference sequence). V was pared by 7 bases and J by 10 bases, with 17 bases between. The CDR3 loop is CASNKQLSGEQFF. As DNA, the CDR3 is TGTGCCAGCAACAAACAATTAAGCGGAGAGCAGTTCTTC.

The J gene is TRBJ1-4, the V gene TRBV6-5, with D perhaps matching TRBD1 (6 bases). Germline CDR1 and CDR2: MNHEY and SVGAGI. V dropped 6 bases and J dropped 0 bases, with 11 bases sitting between them. The CDR3 is 15 amino acids. CDR3 in amino acids: CASRGHRSTNEKLFF. Written as DNA, the CDR3 is TGTGCCAGCAGGGGACACAGATCAACTAATGAAAAACTGTTTTTT.

This sequence joins TRBV6-6 and TRBJ1-3; 8 bases are a match to TRBD1. The CDR3 sequence is 13 residues long. V trimming: 5 bases; J trimming: 8 bases; junction bases outside the gene matches: 5. The germline CDR1 and CDR2 sequences are MNHNY and SVGAGI (reference sequence). This CDR3 is CASSQDRVYTIYF. The CDR3 nucleotides read TGTGCCAGCAGTCAGGACAGGGTGTACACCATATATTTT.

The chain's CDR3 is CASSQRQGGLAGGHPYNEQFF. The CDR3 DNA reads TGCGCCAGCAGCCAACGGCAGGGAGGGCTAGCGGGAGGGCATCCCTACAATGAGCAGTTCTTC. The chain is built from TRBV4-1 and TRBJ2-1; TRBD2 agrees at 12 bases. The CDR3 sequence is 21 residues long. J was trimmed by 2 bases and V by 2 bases; bases with no gene match: 16. In germline, CDR1 is MGHRA, CDR2 YSYEKL.